These T cell receptor beta chains were read from a single sample in a study of T cells in localized non-small cell lung cancer. Sequenced by immunoSEQ multiplex PCR; TCRdb stores in-frame clones only, minus some. The sample holds 31,000 or so clones, over 75% seen once. The input for sequencing was peripheral blood, taken before any cancer treatment. These receptor sequences come from a male donor aged 60 or over with stage III squamous cell lung carcinoma. Both conserved end residues are part of each CDR3. A D gene is named only where the DNA matches it firmly. Rows give clone size only sometimes, using once, few, many, or a class for an expanded clone.

CDR3 protein: CASSLGGQGGLLETQYF
CDR3 DNA: TGTGCCAGCAGCTTGGGGGGACAGGGGGGTCTTTTAGAGACCCAGTACTTC
V gene: TRBV11-2
clone size: .
D gene: TRBD1
J gene: TRBJ2-5

CDR3 protein: CASSLLSSGSLYEQYF
CDR3 DNA: TGTGCCAGCAGTTTACTATCTAGCGGGAGTTTATACGAGCAGTACTTC
V gene: TRBV28
clone size: .
D gene: TRBD2
J gene: TRBJ2-7

CDR3 protein: CASSPLQGVSSNNSPLHF
CDR3 DNA: TGTGCCAGCTCACCCTTACAGGGAGTCTCTTCAAATAATTCACCCCTCCACTTT
V gene: TRBV18
clone size: .
D gene: .
J gene: TRBJ1-6

CDR3 protein: CASSRINQPQHF
CDR3 DNA: TGTGCCAGCAGCCGAATCAATCAGCCCCAGCATTTT
V gene: TRBV28
clone size: .
D gene: .
J gene: TRBJ1-5

CDR3 protein: CASTLTAGTGMSPLHF
CDR3 DNA: TGTGCCAGCACTTTAACGGCCGGGACAGGAATGTCACCCCTCCACTTT
V gene: TRBV28
clone size: .
D gene: TRBD1
J gene: TRBJ1-6

CDR3 protein: CSVTDYRVEGEQYF
CDR3 DNA: TGCAGCGTCACGGATTACAGGGTCGAAGGCGAGCAGTACTTC
V gene: TRBV29-1
clone size: .
D gene: .
J gene: TRBJ2-7

CDR3 protein: CASSSTSGSETQYF
CDR3 DNA: TGTGCCAGCAGCTCTACTAGCGGGTCAGAGACCCAGTACTTC
V gene: TRBV7-3
clone size: .
D gene: TRBD2
J gene: TRBJ2-5

CDR3 protein: CAISWTGPGYTF
CDR3 DNA: TGTGCCATTTCTTGGACAGGACCCGGCTACACCTTC
V gene: TRBV28
clone size: .
D gene: TRBD1
J gene: TRBJ1-2

CDR3 protein: CASSVAGGVYNEQFF
CDR3 DNA: TGTGCCAGCAGCGTAGCCGGGGGGGTCTACAATGAGCAGTTCTTC
V gene: TRBV9
clone size: .
D gene: TRBD2
J gene: TRBJ2-1

CDR3 protein: CASSLFSGTGRIGEKLFF
CDR3 DNA: TGTGCCAGCAGTTTATTCTCCGGGACAGGGAGGATTGGGGAAAAACTGTTTTTT
V gene: TRBV27
clone size: .
D gene: TRBD1
J gene: TRBJ1-4

CDR3 protein: CASTQVPGLNSPLHF
CDR3 DNA: TGTGCCAGCACGCAGGTACCGGGACTAAATTCACCCCTCCACTTT
V gene: TRBV9
clone size: .
D gene: .
J gene: TRBJ1-6

CDR3 protein: CASSVGAREAFF
CDR3 DNA: TGTGCCAGCAGTGTCGGAGCTCGTGAAGCTTTCTTT
V gene: TRBV6-6
clone size: few
D gene: .
J gene: TRBJ1-1

CDR3 protein: CASRVGTPSYNEQFF
CDR3 DNA: TGTGCCAGCAGAGTAGGGACTCCCTCCTACAATGAGCAGTTCTTC
V gene: TRBV6-1
clone size: once
D gene: .
J gene: TRBJ2-1

CDR3 protein: CASSLLNGGGETQYF
CDR3 DNA: TGTGCCAGCAGCCTTCTTAATGGCGGGGGAGAGACCCAGTACTTC
V gene: TRBV11-2
clone size: .
D gene: TRBD2
J gene: TRBJ2-5

CDR3 protein: CASSAKTGQLDANTGELFF
CDR3 DNA: TGTGCCAGCAGTGCCAAAACAGGACAGTTGGACGCGAACACCGGGGAGCTGTTTTTT
V gene: TRBV6-1
clone size: .
D gene: .
J gene: TRBJ2-2

CDR3 protein: CASSYIRQGHYGYTF
CDR3 DNA: TGTGCCAGCAGTTACATACGACAGGGGCACTATGGCTACACCTTC
V gene: TRBV6-5
clone size: .
D gene: TRBD1
J gene: TRBJ1-2

CDR3 protein: CASSLASGTTDTQYF
CDR3 DNA: TGTGCCAGCAGCTTAGCATCCGGGACCACAGATACGCAGTATTTT
V gene: TRBV7-2
clone size: .
D gene: .
J gene: TRBJ2-3

CDR3 protein: CASSFGDLNTEAFF
CDR3 DNA: TGTGCCAGCAGTTTTGGAGATTTGAACACTGAAGCTTTCTTT
V gene: TRBV28
clone size: few
D gene: .
J gene: TRBJ1-1

CDR3 protein: CASSVGVVSYNEQFF
CDR3 DNA: TGTGCCAGCAGCGTAGGGGTAGTCTCCTACAATGAGCAGTTCTTC
V gene: TRBV9
clone size: .
D gene: .
J gene: TRBJ2-1

CDR3 protein: CASSRRAAGGYNEQFF
CDR3 DNA: TGTGCCAGCAGCCGCCGGGCAGCGGGAGGGTACAATGAGCAGTTCTTC
V gene: TRBV7-6
clone size: .
D gene: TRBD2
J gene: TRBJ2-1

CDR3 protein: CASSLLELNSPLHF
CDR3 DNA: TGCGCCAGCAGCTTGTTGGAGTTAAATTCACCCCTCCACTTT
V gene: TRBV5-1
clone size: few
D gene: .
J gene: TRBJ1-6

CDR3 protein: CASSVTLGNTEAFF
CDR3 DNA: TGTGCCAGCAGCGTTACTCTGGGGAACACTGAAGCTTTCTTT
V gene: TRBV5-6
clone size: .
D gene: .
J gene: TRBJ1-1

CDR3 protein: CASRPSPGSAGPTGELFF
CDR3 DNA: TGTGCCAGCAGACCTTCCCCCGGGTCCGCGGGACCCACCGGGGAGCTGTTTTTT
V gene: TRBV28
clone size: .
D gene: .
J gene: TRBJ2-2

CDR3 protein: CASSLSGLQGEQFF
CDR3 DNA: TGTGCCAGCAGCTTGTCAGGTCTCCAGGGGGAGCAGTTCTTC
V gene: TRBV7-3
clone size: .
D gene: .
J gene: TRBJ2-1

CDR3 protein: CASSHDGVSGGYTF
CDR3 DNA: TGTGCCAGCAGCCACGACGGGGTATCCGGTGGCTACACCTTC
V gene: TRBV5-8
clone size: .
D gene: .
J gene: TRBJ1-2

CDR3 protein: CAISASDRLADDRTQYF
CDR3 DNA: TGTGCCATCAGTGCCTCGGACAGGCTAGCGGATGATCGGACCCAGTACTTC
V gene: TRBV10-3
clone size: few
D gene: .
J gene: TRBJ2-5

CDR3 protein: CASSLSAVQETQYF
CDR3 DNA: TGTGCCAGCAGCTTGAGTGCGGTCCAAGAGACCCAGTACTTC
V gene: TRBV5-4
clone size: .
D gene: .
J gene: TRBJ2-5

CDR3 protein: CASSAHLDGKLFF
CDR3 DNA: TGTGCCAGCAGCGCCCACCTGGATGGAAAACTGTTTTTT
V gene: TRBV9
clone size: .
D gene: .
J gene: TRBJ1-4

CDR3 protein: CASRMWGNTEAFF
CDR3 DNA: TGTGCCAGCAGGATGTGGGGAAACACTGAAGCTTTCTTT
V gene: TRBV2
clone size: .
D gene: .
J gene: TRBJ1-1

CDR3 protein: CASSGKGGGQGRLIREQYF
CDR3 DNA: TGTGCCAGCAGTGGAAAAGGTGGGGGACAGGGACGTCTCATCCGCGAGCAGTACTTC
V gene: TRBV6-1
clone size: .
D gene: TRBD1
J gene: TRBJ2-7

CDR3 protein: CAISLGQGMVTGELFF
CDR3 DNA: TGTGCCATCAGCCTAGGACAGGGAATGGTTACCGGGGAGCTGTTTTTT
V gene: TRBV10-3
clone size: .
D gene: TRBD1
J gene: TRBJ2-2

CDR3 protein: CASSEQGAQNTEAFF
CDR3 DNA: TGTGCCAGCAGCGAACAGGGGGCCCAGAACACTGAAGCTTTCTTT
V gene: TRBV11-2
clone size: .
D gene: TRBD1
J gene: TRBJ1-1

CDR3 protein: CASSYHRSSGANVLTF
CDR3 DNA: TGTGCCAGCAGTTACCACAGAAGCTCTGGGGCCAACGTCCTGACTTTC
V gene: TRBV6-5
clone size: .
D gene: .
J gene: TRBJ2-6

CDR3 protein: CASARAGDEQYF
CDR3 DNA: TGTGCCAGCGCTCGGGCGGGGGACGAGCAGTACTTC
V gene: TRBV27
clone size: .
D gene: TRBD2
J gene: TRBJ2-7

CDR3 protein: CASSRITEGFYEQYF
CDR3 DNA: TGTGCCAGCAGTCGTATAACTGAGGGTTTTTACGAGCAGTACTTC
V gene: TRBV7-9
clone size: .
D gene: .
J gene: TRBJ2-7

CDR3 protein: CATSRSLALSTDTQYF
CDR3 DNA: TGTGCCACCAGCAGATCACTAGCGCTGAGCACAGATACGCAGTATTTT
V gene: TRBV15
clone size: .
D gene: TRBD2
J gene: TRBJ2-3

CDR3 protein: CASSLPELAGAQNLNEQFF
CDR3 DNA: TGCGCCAGCAGCCTCCCCGAACTAGCGGGGGCCCAAAACTTAAATGAGCAGTTCTTC
V gene: TRBV5-1
clone size: .
D gene: TRBD2
J gene: TRBJ2-1

CDR3 protein: CASSLSGPINADTQYF
CDR3 DNA: TGTGCCAGCAGCTTATCGGGACCCATTAACGCAGATACGCAGTATTTT
V gene: TRBV7-2
clone size: .
D gene: .
J gene: TRBJ2-3

CDR3 protein: CSAGREGSEAFF
CDR3 DNA: TGCAGCGCTGGCAGGGAGGGGTCTGAAGCTTTCTTT
V gene: TRBV29-1
clone size: .
D gene: .
J gene: TRBJ1-1

CDR3 protein: CASSSQGAGPYEQYF
CDR3 DNA: TGTGCCAGCAGCTCTCAGGGGGCTGGACCTTACGAGCAGTACTTC
V gene: TRBV7-2
clone size: .
D gene: TRBD1
J gene: TRBJ2-7

CDR3 protein: CASSKVSNEQFF
CDR3 DNA: TGTGCCAGCAGCAAAGTGTCCAATGAGCAGTTCTTC
V gene: TRBV9
clone size: .
D gene: .
J gene: TRBJ2-1

CDR3 protein: CASSLTSGRNEQFF
CDR3 DNA: TGTGCCAGCAGCCTCACTAGCGGGAGGAATGAGCAGTTCTTC
V gene: TRBV11-1
clone size: .
D gene: TRBD2
J gene: TRBJ2-1

CDR3 protein: CAISESPNLATNEKLFF
CDR3 DNA: TGTGCCATCAGTGAGTCCCCGAATCTTGCAACTAATGAAAAACTGTTTTTT
V gene: TRBV10-3
clone size: once
D gene: .
J gene: TRBJ1-4

CDR3 protein: CSADRGPGYTF
CDR3 DNA: TGCAGTGCGGACAGGGGGCCAGGCTACACCTTC
V gene: TRBV20-1
clone size: .
D gene: TRBD1
J gene: TRBJ1-2

CDR3 protein: CAWSPSGRAGSETQYF
CDR3 DNA: TGTGCCTGGAGCCCTAGCGGGAGGGCCGGGTCAGAGACCCAGTACTTC
V gene: TRBV30
clone size: .
D gene: TRBD2
J gene: TRBJ2-5

CDR3 protein: CASSIDVATGQSGTQHF
CDR3 DNA: TGTGCCAGTAGTATAGATGTAGCGACGGGGCAATCAGGGACCCAGCATTTT
V gene: TRBV19
clone size: .
D gene: .
J gene: TRBJ1-5

CDR3 protein: CASTPPGKYEQYF
CDR3 DNA: TGTGCCAGCACCCCTCCCGGGAAGTACGAGCAGTACTTC
V gene: TRBV28
clone size: .
D gene: .
J gene: TRBJ2-7

CDR3 protein: CASSQDSPGGETQYF
CDR3 DNA: TGCGCCAGCAGCCAAGATTCCCCGGGGGGAGAGACCCAGTACTTC
V gene: TRBV4-3
clone size: .
D gene: TRBD2
J gene: TRBJ2-5